This is a list of T cell receptor beta chains from one sample in a study of blood T cells in healthy people across ages. MiXCR, run by TCRdb on the 5' RACE reads, gives a single entry per CDR3 protein. In the table there are about 830,000 distinct CDR3 sequences, roughly 60% of which are singletons. What was sequenced was blood. All receptors come from a young man in good health. The CDR3 runs from the conserved cysteine through the conserved F or W. Fields, in order: clone size, D gene, J gene, V gene, CDR3 DNA, CDR3 protein. D genes are given only for firm matches. Size values are once, few and many counts, or a class for expanded clones, and some rows have none.

clone size: once
D gene: TRBD1
J gene: TRBJ2-7
V gene: TRBV29-1
CDR3 DNA: TGCAGCGTTGAAGGACCGGACAGGGACTACGAGCAGTACTTC
CDR3 protein: CSVEGPDRDYEQYF

clone size: -
D gene: TRBD1
J gene: TRBJ1-5
V gene: TRBV4-2
CDR3 DNA: TGTGCCAGCAGCCAACAGACAGGGGTTGGCAATCAGCCCCAGCATTTT
CDR3 protein: CASSQQTGVGNQPQHF

clone size: -
D gene: TRBD2
J gene: TRBJ2-5
V gene: TRBV15
CDR3 DNA: TGTGCCACCAGCAGAGATAAACTAGCGGGGTTGGAAGAGACCCAGTACTTC
CDR3 protein: CATSRDKLAGLEETQYF

clone size: -
D gene: -
J gene: TRBJ2-7
V gene: TRBV25-1
CDR3 DNA: TGTGCCAGCAGTGAATTGAGGTCAGGCGAGCAGTACTTC
CDR3 protein: CASSELRSGEQYF

clone size: -
D gene: TRBD1
J gene: TRBJ2-1
V gene: TRBV20-1
CDR3 DNA: TGCAGTGCTAGGGCTAGGGACAGAAATTACAATGAGCAGTTCTTC
CDR3 protein: CSARARDRNYNEQFF

clone size: few
D gene: TRBD1
J gene: TRBJ2-3
V gene: TRBV29-1
CDR3 DNA: TGCAGCGCGGAACAGGGGTCGACAGATACGCAGTATTTT
CDR3 protein: CSAEQGSTDTQYF

clone size: -
D gene: -
J gene: TRBJ1-5
V gene: TRBV9
CDR3 DNA: TGTGCCAGCAGCGCAGACAGCTATAGCAATCAGCCCCAGCATTTT
CDR3 protein: CASSADSYSNQPQHF

clone size: once
D gene: -
J gene: TRBJ2-1
V gene: TRBV4-2
CDR3 DNA: TGTGCCAGCAGCCAAACCCCGGGACTTGGGGACAATGAGCAGTTCTTC
CDR3 protein: CASSQTPGLGDNEQFF

clone size: -
D gene: -
J gene: TRBJ2-7
V gene: TRBV6-2/TRBV6-3
CDR3 DNA: TGTGCCAGCAGGGGGACGGTCAACTACGAGCAGTACTTC
CDR3 protein: CASRGTVNYEQYF

clone size: -
D gene: -
J gene: TRBJ2-7
V gene: TRBV20-1
CDR3 DNA: TGCAGTGCGGAGACTTCTAGCTCCTACGAGCAGTACTTC
CDR3 protein: CSAETSSSYEQYF

clone size: few
D gene: -
J gene: TRBJ2-1
V gene: TRBV10-3
CDR3 DNA: TGTGCCATTCTCAGGGAGAGTGAGCAGTTCTTC
CDR3 protein: CAILRESEQFF

clone size: -
D gene: -
J gene: TRBJ1-4
V gene: TRBV20-1
CDR3 DNA: TGCAGTGCTAGAGACGCAAGCCAGGGTCAAGCCGAAAAACTGTTTTTT
CDR3 protein: CSARDASQGQAEKLFF

clone size: -
D gene: -
J gene: TRBJ2-1
V gene: TRBV4-1
CDR3 DNA: TGCGCCAGCAGCCGCTATTCAGCTGACTCCTACAATGAGCAGTTCTTC
CDR3 protein: CASSRYSADSYNEQFF